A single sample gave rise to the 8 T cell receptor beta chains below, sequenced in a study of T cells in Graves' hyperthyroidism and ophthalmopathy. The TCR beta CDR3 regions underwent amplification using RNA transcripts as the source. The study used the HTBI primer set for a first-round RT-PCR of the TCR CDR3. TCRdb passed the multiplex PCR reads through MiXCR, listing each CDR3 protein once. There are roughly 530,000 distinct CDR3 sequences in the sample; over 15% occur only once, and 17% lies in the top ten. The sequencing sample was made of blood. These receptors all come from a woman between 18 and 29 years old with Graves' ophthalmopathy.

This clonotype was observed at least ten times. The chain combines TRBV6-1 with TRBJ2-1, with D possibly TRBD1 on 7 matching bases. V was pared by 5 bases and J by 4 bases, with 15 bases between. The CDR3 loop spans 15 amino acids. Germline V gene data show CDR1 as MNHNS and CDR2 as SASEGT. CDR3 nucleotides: TGTGCCAGCAGTCGACAGGGACTTGGATACAATGAGCAGTTCTTC. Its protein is CASSRQGLGYNEQFF.

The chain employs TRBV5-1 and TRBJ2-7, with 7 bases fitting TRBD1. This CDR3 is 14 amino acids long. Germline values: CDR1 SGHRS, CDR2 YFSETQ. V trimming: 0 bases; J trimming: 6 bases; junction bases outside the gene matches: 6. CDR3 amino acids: CASSLDRGRGEQYF. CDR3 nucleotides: TGCGCCAGCAGCTTGGACAGGGGAAGGGGCGAGCAGTACTTC.

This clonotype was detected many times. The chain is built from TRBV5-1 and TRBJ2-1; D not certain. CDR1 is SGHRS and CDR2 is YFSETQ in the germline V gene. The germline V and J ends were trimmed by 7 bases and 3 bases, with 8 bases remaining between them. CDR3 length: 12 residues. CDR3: CASSTDYNEQFF. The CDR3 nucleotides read TGCGCCAGCTCGACGGACTACAATGAGCAGTTCTTC. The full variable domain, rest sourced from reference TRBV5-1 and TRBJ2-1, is KAGVTQTPRYLIKTRGQQVTLSCSPISGHRSVSWYQQTPGQGLQFLFEYFSETQRNKGNFPGRFSGRQFSNSRSEMNVSTLELGDSALYLCASSTDYNEQFFGPGTRLTVL.

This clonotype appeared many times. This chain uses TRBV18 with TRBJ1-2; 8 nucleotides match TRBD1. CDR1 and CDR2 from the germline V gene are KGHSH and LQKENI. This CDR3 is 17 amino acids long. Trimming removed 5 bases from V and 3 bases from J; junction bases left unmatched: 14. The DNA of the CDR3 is TGTGCCAGCTCATCCTCCGGGACAGGACATTTTTACTATGGCTACACCTTC. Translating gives CASSSSGTGHFYYGYTF.

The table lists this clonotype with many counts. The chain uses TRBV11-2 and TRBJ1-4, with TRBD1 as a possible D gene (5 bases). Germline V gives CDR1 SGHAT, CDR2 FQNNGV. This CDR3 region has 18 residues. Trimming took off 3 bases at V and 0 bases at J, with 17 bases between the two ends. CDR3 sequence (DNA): TGTGCCAGCAGCTTTCGTCTCCTCGGACAAGCAACTAATGAAAAACTGTTTTTT. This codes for CASSFRLLGQATNEKLFF. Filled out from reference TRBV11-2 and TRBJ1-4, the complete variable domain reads EAGVAQSPRYKIIEKRQSVAFWCNPISGHATLYWYQQILGQGPKLLIQFQNNGVVDDSQLPKDRFSAERLKGVDSTLKIQPAKLEDSAVYLCASSFRLLGQATNEKLFFGSGTQLSVL.

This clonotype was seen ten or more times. The CDR3 region has the DNA TGTGCCAGCAGTTTACCAGGTTTAGGGGGCACTGAAGCTTTCTTT. It translates to CASSLPGLGGTEAFF. The rearrangement uses TRBV28 and TRBJ1-1; possibly TRBD1 for D (6 bases). V shed 2 bases and J shed 4 bases, with 14 bases lying between them. CDR3 length: 15 residues. Germline loops: CDR1 MDHEN, CDR2 SYDVKM.

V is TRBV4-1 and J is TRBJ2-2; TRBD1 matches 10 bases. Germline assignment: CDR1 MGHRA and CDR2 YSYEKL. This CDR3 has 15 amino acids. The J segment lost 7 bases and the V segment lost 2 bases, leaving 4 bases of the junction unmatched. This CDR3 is CASSQRTGGVGELFF. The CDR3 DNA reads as TGCGCCAGCAGCCAACGGACAGGGGGAGTCGGGGAGCTGTTTTTT.

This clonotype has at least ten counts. CDR3 bases: TGTGCCAGCAGTCCGGGACACCCGAATTCACCCCTCCACTTT. It encodes CASSPGHPNSPLHF. This chain uses TRBV12-3 or TRBV12-4 with TRBJ1-6, with a weak D call TRBD1 (6 bases). This CDR3 region has 14 residues. Trimming took off 5 bases at V and 7 bases at J, with 12 bases between the two ends.